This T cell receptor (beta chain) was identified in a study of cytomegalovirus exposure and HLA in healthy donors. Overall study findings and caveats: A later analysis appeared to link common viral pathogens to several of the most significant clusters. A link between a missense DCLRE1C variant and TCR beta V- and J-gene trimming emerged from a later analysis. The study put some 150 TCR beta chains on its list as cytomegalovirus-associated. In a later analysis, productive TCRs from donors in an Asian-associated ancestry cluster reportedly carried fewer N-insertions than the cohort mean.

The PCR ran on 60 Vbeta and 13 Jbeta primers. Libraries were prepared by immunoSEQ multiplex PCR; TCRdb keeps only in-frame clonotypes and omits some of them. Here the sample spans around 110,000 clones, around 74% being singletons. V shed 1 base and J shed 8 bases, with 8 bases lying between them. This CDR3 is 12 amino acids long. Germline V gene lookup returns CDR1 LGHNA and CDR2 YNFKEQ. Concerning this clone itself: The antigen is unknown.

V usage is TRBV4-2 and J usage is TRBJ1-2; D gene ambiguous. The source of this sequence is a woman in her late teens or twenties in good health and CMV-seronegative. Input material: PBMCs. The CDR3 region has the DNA TGTGCCAGCAGCCAAGGTGGAGGGGGCTACACCTTC. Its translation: CASSQGGGGYTF.